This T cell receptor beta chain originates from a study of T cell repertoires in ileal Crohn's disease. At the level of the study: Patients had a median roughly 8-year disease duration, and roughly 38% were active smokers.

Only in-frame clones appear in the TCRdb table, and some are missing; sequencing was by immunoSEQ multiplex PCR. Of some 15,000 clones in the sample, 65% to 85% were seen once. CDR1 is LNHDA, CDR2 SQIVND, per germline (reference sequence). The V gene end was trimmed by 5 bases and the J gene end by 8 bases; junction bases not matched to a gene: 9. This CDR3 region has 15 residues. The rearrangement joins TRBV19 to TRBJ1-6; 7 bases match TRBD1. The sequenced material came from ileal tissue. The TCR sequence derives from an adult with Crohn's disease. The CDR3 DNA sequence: TGTGCCAGTAGTGGCTCACGGACAGGCGATTCACCCCTCCACTTT. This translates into CASSGSRTGDSPLHF.